This paragraph covers one T cell receptor beta chain sequence. Its antigen is still unknown. No base-level quality is on record; no much larger clone is a single base apart. The data originate from a study of OX40 agonist ivuxolimab in advanced cancers. Describing the broader study: Ivuxolimab was a fully human IgG2 agonistic monoclonal antibody targeting the costimulatory receptor OX40 (CD134). Peripheral TCRbeta sequencing aimed to test whether ivuxolimab altered TCR sequence diversity and caused clonal T-cell expansion. In the dose-escalation cohort, roughly 80% of patients were male, and the mean age was around 60 years, with a range of roughly 20 to 80. Partial responses occurred in three dose-escalation patients, of whom one had hepatocellular carcinoma and two had cutaneous melanoma. Intravenous ivuxolimab was administered to patients every 2 weeks at six dose levels: 0.01, 0.1, 0.3, 1.5, 3 and 10 mg/kg. Patients were allowed to have had prior anti-PD-1, anti-PD-L1 or anti-CTLA-4 therapy, and around 40% of the dose-escalation patients had previously received checkpoint inhibitors. The monotherapy dose-escalation portion (N ≈ 52 patients) of the phase I ivuxolimab trial is reported in the paper. Of the approximately 50 dose-escalation patients, hepatocellular carcinoma was present in approximately 20, melanoma in around 15, renal cell carcinoma in 9 and head and neck cancer in 9. Overall results and qualifications from the work: On average, CD8+ T cells showed more expanded clones than CD4+ T cells after ivuxolimab. In partial responders in the 0.1-3.0 mg/kg groups, normalized peripheral clonal expansion was found to be among the lowest, especially among CD8+ T cells. At doses of 0.1 to 3.0 mg/kg, clonal expansion of both CD4+ and CD8+ T cells in blood was seen between baseline and week 6. Antigen specificity was not determined for the clonally expanded peripheral T cells. Low levels of normalized T-cell clonal expansion were also shown by some nonresponding patients.

V is cut by 2 bases and J by 3 bases, and the space between the germline ends is 16 bases. CDR1 and CDR2 were assigned from the germline V gene as KGHSH and LQKENI. The cysteine opens and the phenylalanine closes a CDR3 of 16 amino acids. This entry keeps only the CDR3 DNA: 48 bases, framed from base 1. Patients with autoimmune disease history or receiving systemic immunosuppression were excluded from the trial. In every dose cohort, peripheral blood was drawn for TCR sequencing at baseline, cycle 4 day 1, and cycle 7 day 1. Samples were obtained from an open-label, multicenter, first-in-human phase I dose-escalation trial of ivuxolimab. Adults with locally advanced or metastatic melanoma, renal cell carcinoma, hepatocellular carcinoma or head and neck squamous cell carcinoma were enrolled in the trial. Before TCR sequencing, CD4+ T cells and CD8+ T cells were sorted from peripheral blood as separate populations.

For sequencing of the TCRbeta CDR3 region, genomic DNA was extracted from the sorted cells. TCRbeta CDR3 regions were sequenced using the immunoSEQ Assay. Held by TCRdb, this immuneACCESS table contains in-frame sequences only and omits some clones. Under half of the omission traces to an unresolved V gene where checked; the cause of the rest is unknown. The sample table contains under 150,000 clones; only one count was recorded for approximately 94% of them. The top ten hold approximately 0.93% of the sample. The sequence was obtained from an adult with an advanced solid tumor such as melanoma, head and neck, liver or kidney cancer. Material: CD4+ or CD8+ T cells sorted from blood, obtained in a trial of the OX40 agonist ivuxolimab. Recombination joined TRBV18 with TRBJ1-1, with no reliable assignment of the D segment. The CDR3 protein: CASSPGRDTSDTEAFF. In nucleotide form, the sequence is TGTGCCAGCTCACCAGGGAGGGATACATCGGACACTGAAGCTTTCTTT.